The 26 T cell receptor beta chains below come from one sample, sequenced in a study of blood T cell repertoires in COVID-19. The protocol was immunoSEQ multiplex PCR, while the TCRdb copy is restricted to in-frame clones and leaves out a portion. This table has roughly 180,000 clones, approximately 77% appearing once. Sequenced sample: peripheral blood. The receptors derive from a woman older than 75 with active or convalescent COVID-19.

V is TRBV7-3 and J is TRBJ2-7; tentatively, D is TRBD2 (5 bases). In germline, CDR1 is SGHTA, CDR2 FQGTGA. Trimming stripped 1 base from V and 2 bases from J, with 15 bases between. The CDR3 is 16 residues long. The CDR3 loop reads CASSLKTGIIPYEQYF. The CDR3 nucleotides read TGTGCCAGCAGCTTAAAGACGGGGATCATCCCCTACGAGCAGTACTTC.

J is TRBJ2-1 and V is TRBV25-1, with 8 bases that match TRBD2. This CDR3 is built from 15 residues. From germline, CDR1 is MGHDK and CDR2 SYGVNS. The trim removed 2 bases at V and 7 bases at J, leaving 7 bases unmatched. The CDR3 nucleotides are TGTGCCAGCAGTGAAGTTGGTAGCGGGATGAATGAGCAGTTCTTC. The encoded protein is CASSEVGSGMNEQFF.

This chain joins TRBV11-2 and TRBJ1-5; D might be TRBD1 (5 bases). The CDR3 runs to 15 residues. V lost 1 base, J lost 0 bases, and 7 bases lay in between. CDR1 and CDR2 (germline): SGHAT, FQNNGV. The CDR3 loop reads CASSLATDSNQPQHF. Written as DNA, the CDR3 is TGTGCCAGCAGCTTAGCGACAGATAGCAATCAGCCCCAGCATTTT.

The CDR3 loop reads CASSMGRPGRNIQYF. The CDR3 bases are TGTGCCAGTAGTATGGGCAGGCCGGGGAGAAACATTCAGTACTTC. The chain recombines TRBV19 with TRBJ2-4; D may be TRBD2 (5 bases). The germline V and J ends were trimmed by 3 bases and 6 bases, with 15 bases remaining between them. CDR1 LNHDA and CDR2 SQIVND come from the germline V gene (reference sequence). The CDR3 loop spans 15 amino acids.

The chain combines TRBV30 with TRBJ2-3; unclear D gene. The V gene's germline CDR1 is GTSNPN and CDR2 SVGIG (reference sequence). The germline V and J ends were trimmed by 3 bases and 5 bases, with 12 bases remaining between them. The length of the CDR3 is 13 residues. CDR3 coding DNA: TGTGCCTGGAGATACGGTCTAAGAGATACGCAGTATTTT. Its protein product is CAWRYGLRDTQYF. The variable domain in full, with the rest retrieved from reference TRBV30 and TRBJ2-3, is SQTIHQWPATLVQPVGSPLSLECTVEGTSNPNLYWYRQAAGRGLQLLFYSVGIGQISSEVPQNLSASRPQDRQFILSSKKLLLSDSGFYLCAWRYGLRDTQYFGPGTRLTVL.

The rearrangement links TRBV6-5 to TRBJ2-5, with D possibly TRBD1 on 8 matching bases. This CDR3 spans 15 amino acids. Germline V gives CDR1 MNHEY, CDR2 SVGAGI. V lost 6 bases, J lost 4 bases, and 18 bases lay in between. The CDR3 region has the DNA TGTGCCAGCAGCCGCTGGACAGGGAGGGGAGAGACCCAGTACTTC. It yields the protein CASSRWTGRGETQYF.

The genes are TRBV15 and TRBJ2-4, with TRBD1 as a possible D gene (6 bases). Germline values: CDR1 LNHNV, CDR2 YYDKDF (reference sequence). V lost 6 bases and J lost 1, with 13 bases in between. The CDR3 is 15 residues long. The CDR3 sequence is CATRLGAGAKNIQYF. In DNA, the CDR3 is TGTGCCACCAGGCTGGGGGCGGGCGCCAAAAACATTCAGTACTTC.

The V and J genes are TRBV29-1 and TRBJ2-7, with 10 bases matching TRBD1. The CDR3 contains 11 residues. V lost 6 bases and J lost 5; bases outside the gene matches: 1. Germline CDR1 is SQVTM and CDR2 is ANQGSEA. Written as DNA, the CDR3 is TGCAGCGTGGGGACAGGGGACGAGCAGTACTTC. It codes for CSVGTGDEQYF.

This clone was seen a handful of times. The chain is built from TRBV19 and TRBJ1-1, with TRBD1 identical over 11 bases. The CDR3 covers 14 residues. Germline V lookup: CDR1 LNHDA, CDR2 SQIVND (reference sequence). After removal of 8 bases from V and 5 bases from J, the junction contained 7 bases not matched to a gene. This CDR3 reads CASLSRDRGTEAFF. The CDR3 coding sequence is TGTGCCAGTTTATCCCGGGACAGGGGGACTGAAGCTTTCTTT.

The V and J genes are TRBV6-1 and TRBJ2-3, with 9 bases lining up with TRBD1. Per the germline V gene, CDR1 is MNHNS and CDR2 is SASEGT. V shed 3 bases, J shed 6 bases, and the junction held 10 bases outside the gene matches. This CDR3 is built from 16 residues. CDR3 coding DNA: TGTGCCAGCAGTGATTCCGGGACAGGGATTTGGGATACGCAGTATTTT. Protein product: CASSDSGTGIWDTQYF.

CDR3 DNA: TGTGCCAGCAGCCAAGGGCGAGGAGGACCCTACGAGCAGTACTTC. Amino acid sequence: CASSQGRGGPYEQYF. The V and J genes are TRBV3-1 (or the pseudogene TRBV3-2) and TRBJ2-7; perhaps TRBD2 as D (5 bases). Germline CDR1 LGHDT, CDR2 YNNKEL (reference sequence). CDR3 size: 15 residues. The V end was cut by 1 base, the J end by 2 bases, with 12 bases between.

V usage is TRBV28 and J usage is TRBJ2-3; TRBD2 matches at 9 bases. The V gene end was trimmed by 8 bases and the J gene end by 8 bases; junction bases not matched to a gene: 17. This CDR3 is 16 amino acids long. Germline V gene data show CDR1 as MDHEN and CDR2 as SYDVKM. This CDR3 is CASGGASGALGGTQYF. The CDR3 coding sequence is TGTGCCAGCGGTGGGGCTAGCGGGGCCCTGGGGGGTACGCAGTATTTT.

V is TRBV13 and J is TRBJ1-2; the D is unclear. The CDR3 has 14 amino acids. With 3 bases removed from V and 2 bases from J, the gap between germline ends came to 10 bases. Germline values: CDR1 PRHDT, CDR2 FYEKMQ (reference sequence). The CDR3 is CASSLRTLNYGYTF. The CDR3 DNA is TGTGCCAGCAGCTTGCGGACTTTGAACTATGGCTACACCTTC.

The count of this clone is one. This sample includes further DNA sequences coding for the same CDR3. This rearrangement joins TRBV5-1 to TRBJ2-5; no clear D gene. The CDR3 totals 12 residues. V lost 5 bases to trimming and J lost 5 bases, with 10 bases between them. Germline-derived CDR1 and CDR2 are SGHRS and YFSETQ. The CDR3 DNA is TGCGCCAGCAGTTCCCCTTTGGAGACCCAGTACTTC. Translating gives CASSSPLETQYF.

The chain uses TRBV5-6 and TRBJ2-2; 9 positions agree with TRBD2. Germline lookup yields CDR1 SGHDT and CDR2 YYEEEE. V lost 1 base and J lost 0; bases outside the gene matches: 4. The CDR3 runs to 17 residues. CDR3 sequence reads: CASSLMASGANTGELFF. CDR3 DNA: TGTGCCAGCAGCTTGATGGCTAGCGGGGCGAACACCGGGGAGCTGTTTTTT.

V is TRBV6-5 and J is TRBJ1-5; TRBD1 might be the D (5 bases). V gave up 8 bases and J gave up 3 bases, with 14 bases separating them. The germline CDR1 and CDR2 sequences are MNHEY and SVGAGI. This CDR3 comprises 14 residues. In DNA, the CDR3 is TGTGCCAGCGGCCAAAGGGGATACAATCAGCCCCAGCATTTT. It is translated as CASGQRGYNQPQHF.

J is TRBJ2-2 and V is TRBV19; D gene ambiguous. CDR1 and CDR2 (germline): LNHDA, SQIVND (reference sequence). The CDR3 is made up of 13 amino acids. V lost 2 bases and J 1 base, leaving 2 bases between the germline ends. The CDR3 bases are TGTGCCAGTAGTATACAGAACACCGGGGAGCTGTTTTTT. This translates into CASSIQNTGELFF.

This chain links TRBV6-1 with TRBJ1-1; 9 bases fit TRBD1. This CDR3 comprises 15 residues. After removal of 5 bases from V and 3 bases from J, the junction contained 7 bases not matched to a gene. CDR1 and CDR2 from the germline V gene are MNHNS and SASEGT. The CDR3 nucleotides read TGTGCCAGCAGTTCTCGGACAGGGGCGGACACTGAAGCTTTCTTT. Protein: CASSSRTGADTEAFF.

This chain uses TRBV30 with TRBJ1-5; 12 bases align to TRBD1. With V trimmed by 2 bases and J by 11 bases, 7 bases remained unmatched. The CDR3 contains 14 residues. Germline V lookup: CDR1 GTSNPN, CDR2 SVGIG (reference sequence). In DNA form, the CDR3 reads TGTGCCTGGAGTAGGGGACAGGGGGCTTTGACCCAGCATTTT. Protein: CAWSRGQGALTQHF.

V usage is TRBV6-5 and J usage is TRBJ1-2, with 7 positions matching TRBD1. Germline CDR1 MNHEY, CDR2 SVGAGI. The CDR3 contains 14 residues. Unmatched junction bases numbered 8, after V lost 6 bases and J lost 4 bases. DNA of the CDR3: TGTGCCAGCAGCGAGCGTGACAGGGCCTATGGCTACACCTTC. The encoded protein is CASSERDRAYGYTF.

The chain employs TRBV6-1 and TRBJ1-2, with a weak D call TRBD1 (6 bases). CDR3 length equals 17 residues. V lost 4 bases and J lost 4, with 22 bases in between. CDR1 and CDR2 from the germline V gene are MNHNS and SASEGT. The CDR3 bases are TGTGCCAGCAGTGTATTCGGCTTGGGGGCGATAGGCTATGGCTACACCTTC. Amino acids: CASSVFGLGAIGYGYTF.

There are a few counts of this clone. The gene calls are TRBV24-1 and TRBJ2-5, with 9 bases matching TRBD1. CDR1 and CDR2 (germline): KGHDR, SFDVKD. The CDR3 runs 16 residues. The junction had 9 bases not matched to a gene; V was cut back by 3 bases and J by 5 bases. CDR3 sequence: CATSDPSTGGSETQYF. The CDR3 DNA reads as TGTGCCACCAGTGATCCTTCAACAGGGGGCTCGGAGACCCAGTACTTC.

The chain couples TRBV5-1 to TRBJ2-7; D is perhaps TRBD2 (6 bases). V lost 4 bases and J lost 6, with 17 bases in between. The CDR3 extends over 14 amino acids. Germline V CDR1 and CDR2: SGHRS, YFSETQ. The DNA for the CDR3 is TGCGCCAGCAGCGCGGGACTGTCGGCACTCGAGCAGTACTTC. Translating gives CASSAGLSALEQYF. The variable domain in full, with the rest retrieved from reference TRBV5-1 and TRBJ2-7, is KAGVTQTPRYLIKTRGQQVTLSCSPISGHRSVSWYQQTPGQGLQFLFEYFSETQRNKGNFPGRFSGRQFSNSRSEMNVSTLELGDSALYLCASSAGLSALEQYFGPGTRLTVT.

The chain couples TRBV15 to TRBJ1-1; a possible D gene is TRBD1 (5 bases). V dropped 1 base and J dropped 11 bases, with 23 bases sitting between them. The CDR3 has 16 amino acids. In germline, CDR1 is LNHNV, CDR2 YYDKDF (reference sequence). DNA for the CDR3: TGTGCCACCAGCAGAGTGGAGACCCCCCGGATGAGACAGGCTTTCTTT. Protein: CATSRVETPRMRQAFF.

CDR3 in amino acids: CASSLDRLVSMGAFF. The DNA of the CDR3 is TGTGCCAGCAGTTTGGACAGGCTAGTTTCTATGGGAGCTTTCTTT. The chain carries TRBV6-6 and TRBJ1-1; TRBD1 matches at 7 bases. With V trimmed by 4 bases and J by 10 bases, 15 bases remained unmatched. Germline V gene lookup returns CDR1 MNHNY and CDR2 SVGAGI (reference sequence). There are 15 residues in the CDR3.

The chain couples TRBV6-5 to TRBJ1-1, with D possibly TRBD1 on 5 matching bases. CDR1 and CDR2 (germline): MNHEY, SVGAGI. The germline V and J ends were trimmed by 3 bases and 0 bases, with 14 bases remaining between them. The length of the CDR3 is 16 residues. CDR3 residues: CASSYRGGFMNTEAFF. CDR3 nucleotides: TGTGCCAGCAGTTATAGGGGAGGTTTCATGAACACTGAAGCTTTCTTT.